Described below is a single T cell receptor (beta chain) sequence and its context. TCRdb's copy holds only in-frame clones and misses some; the assay was immunoSEQ multiplex PCR. The top ten clones hold roughly 0.72% of a sample with 450,000 to 500,000 clones, about 90% of them seen once. The data were obtained in a study of blood T cell repertoires in COVID-19. Material: PBMCs or T cells enriched from blood (not recorded which). The origin of this receptor is a young woman who had recovered from COVID-19.

Here the CDR3 DNA reads TGCGCCAGCAGTGAGTCGGGGGGGGACTCTGGAAACACCATATATTTT. Residues: CASSESGGDSGNTIYF. This sequence joins TRBV10-2 and TRBJ1-3, with D tentatively TRBD1 (5 bases). V lost 0 bases to trimming and J lost 0 bases, with 9 bases between them. This CDR3 has 16 amino acids. Per germline, CDR1 WSHSY and CDR2 SAAADI.